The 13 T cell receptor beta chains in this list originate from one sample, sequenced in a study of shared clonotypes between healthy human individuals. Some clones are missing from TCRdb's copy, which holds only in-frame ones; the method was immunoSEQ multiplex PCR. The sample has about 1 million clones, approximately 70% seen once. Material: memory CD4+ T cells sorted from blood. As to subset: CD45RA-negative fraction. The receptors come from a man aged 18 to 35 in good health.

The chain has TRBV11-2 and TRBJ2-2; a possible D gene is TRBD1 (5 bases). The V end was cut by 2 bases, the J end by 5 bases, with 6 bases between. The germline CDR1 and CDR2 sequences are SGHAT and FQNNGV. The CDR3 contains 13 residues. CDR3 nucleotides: TGTGCCAGCAGCTTAAGGGGTACCGGGGAGCTGTTTTTT. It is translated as CASSLRGTGELFF.

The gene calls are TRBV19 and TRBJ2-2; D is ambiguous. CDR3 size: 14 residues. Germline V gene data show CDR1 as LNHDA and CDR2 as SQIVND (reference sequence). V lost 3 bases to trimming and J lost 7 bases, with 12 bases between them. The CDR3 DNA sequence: TGTGCCAGTAGTATTGGACCCCACGGCGGGGAGCTGTTTTTT. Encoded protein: CASSIGPHGGELFF.

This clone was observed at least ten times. In nucleotides, the CDR3 is TGTGCCAGCAGTCTCGGGACCGCTGAAAAACTGTTTTTT. Protein product: CASSLGTAEKLFF. J is TRBJ1-4 and V is TRBV11-2, with D possibly matching TRBD1 (5 bases). This CDR3 region has 13 residues. From germline, CDR1 is SGHAT and CDR2 FQNNGV. V lost 6 bases and J 7 bases, leaving 12 bases between the germline ends.

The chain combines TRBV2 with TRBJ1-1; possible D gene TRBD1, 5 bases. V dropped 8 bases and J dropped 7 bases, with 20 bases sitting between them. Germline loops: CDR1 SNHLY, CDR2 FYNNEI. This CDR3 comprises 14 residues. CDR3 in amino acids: CASENLRGGGEAFF. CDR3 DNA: TGTGCCAGCGAAAATTTACGGGGTGGGGGTGAAGCTTTCTTT.

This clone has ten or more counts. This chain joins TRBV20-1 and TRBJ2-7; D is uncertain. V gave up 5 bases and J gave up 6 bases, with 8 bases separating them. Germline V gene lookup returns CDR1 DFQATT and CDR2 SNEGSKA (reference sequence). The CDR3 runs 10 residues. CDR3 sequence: CSAANTEQYF. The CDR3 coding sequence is TGCAGTGCTGCCAATACCGAGCAGTACTTC.

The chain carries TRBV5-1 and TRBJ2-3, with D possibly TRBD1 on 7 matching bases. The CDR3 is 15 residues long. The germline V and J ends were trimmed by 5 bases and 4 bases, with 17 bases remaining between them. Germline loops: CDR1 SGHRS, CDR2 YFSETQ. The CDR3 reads CASRWQGGSPDTQYF. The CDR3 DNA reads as TGCGCCAGCAGGTGGCAGGGGGGATCGCCAGATACGCAGTATTTT.

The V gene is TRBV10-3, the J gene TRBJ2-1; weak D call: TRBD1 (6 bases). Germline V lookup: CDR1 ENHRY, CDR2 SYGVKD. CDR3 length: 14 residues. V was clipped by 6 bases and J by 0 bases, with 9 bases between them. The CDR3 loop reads CAIRDRSSYNEQFF. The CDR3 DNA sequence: TGTGCCATCAGGGACAGAAGCTCCTACAATGAGCAGTTCTTC.

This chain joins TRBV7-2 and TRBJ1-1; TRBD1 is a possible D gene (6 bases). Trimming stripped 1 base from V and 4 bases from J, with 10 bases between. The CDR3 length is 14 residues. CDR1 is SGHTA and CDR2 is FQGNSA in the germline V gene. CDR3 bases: TGTGCCAGCAGCTTAGAGGGGGGAGTCACTGAAGCTTTCTTT. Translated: CASSLEGGVTEAFF. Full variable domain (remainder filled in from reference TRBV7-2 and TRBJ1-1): GAGVSQSPSNKVTEKGKDVELRCDPISGHTALYWYRQSLGQGLEFLIYFQGNSAPDKSGLPSDRFSAERTGGSVSTLTIQRTQQEDSAVYLCASSLEGGVTEAFFGQGTRLTVV.

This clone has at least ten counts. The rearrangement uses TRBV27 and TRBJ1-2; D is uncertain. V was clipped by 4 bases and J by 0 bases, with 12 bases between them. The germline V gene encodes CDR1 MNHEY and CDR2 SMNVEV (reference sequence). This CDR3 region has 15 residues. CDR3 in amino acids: CASSSPTKANYGYTF. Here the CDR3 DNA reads TGTGCCAGCAGTTCTCCTACAAAAGCTAACTATGGCTACACCTTC.

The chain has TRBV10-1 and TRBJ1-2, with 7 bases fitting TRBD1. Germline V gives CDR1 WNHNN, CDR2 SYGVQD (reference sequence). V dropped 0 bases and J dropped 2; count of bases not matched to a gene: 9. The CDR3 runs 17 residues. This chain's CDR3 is CASSESKGGRGNYGYTF. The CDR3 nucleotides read TGCGCCAGCAGTGAGTCGAAGGGGGGCAGGGGGAACTATGGCTACACCTTC.

CDR3 sequence (DNA): TGTGCCAGCAGCCGTGAAGGTGGCGGTTTCGCTGAAGCTTTCTTT. This codes for CASSREGGGFAEAFF. The chain recombines TRBV7-2 with TRBJ1-1, with unresolved D. Trimming cost V 5 bases and J 6 bases, with 19 bases left between them. Germline V gene sequence: CDR1 SGHTA, CDR2 FQGNSA. This CDR3 region has 15 residues.

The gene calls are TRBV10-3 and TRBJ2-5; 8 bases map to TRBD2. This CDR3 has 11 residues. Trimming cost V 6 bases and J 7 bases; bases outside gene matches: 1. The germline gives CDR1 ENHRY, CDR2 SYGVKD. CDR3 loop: CAISREGTQYF. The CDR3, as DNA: TGTGCCATCAGCCGGGAGGGGACCCAGTACTTC.

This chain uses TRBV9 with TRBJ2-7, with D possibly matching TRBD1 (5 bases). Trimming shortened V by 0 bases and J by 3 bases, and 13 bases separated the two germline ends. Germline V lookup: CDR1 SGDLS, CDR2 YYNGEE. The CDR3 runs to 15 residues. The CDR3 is CASSVDTGRYYEQYF. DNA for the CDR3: TGTGCCAGCAGCGTAGATACAGGAAGGTACTACGAGCAGTACTTC.